These 30 T cell receptor beta chains were sequenced from one sample in a study of T cell repertoires in cytomegalovirus infection. TCRdb re-analysed the reads in MiXCR, keeping a single row per CDR3 protein. The data contain a few hundred thousand distinct CDR3 sequences, 8% to 9.5% of them singletons. Sequenced sample: PBMCs. The receptors were sampled from a human donor in good health (CMV status not recorded). Some clones in this sample may be carry-over from other donors' samples.

This clonotype occurred many times. The rearrangement uses TRBV7-2 and TRBJ2-1; 7 positions match TRBD2. Germline V lookup: CDR1 SGHTA, CDR2 FQGNSA. Germline trimming cut 4 bases from V and 0 bases from J; bases unmatched to any gene: 21. The CDR3 length is 21 residues. In DNA, the CDR3 is TGTGCCAGCAGCTCCTCCTCGATTTGGGGGGGTCGAGTGAGCTCCTACAATGAGCAGTTCTTC. Translating it yields CASSSSSIWGGRVSSYNEQFF. The whole variable domain, filled in from reference TRBV7-2 and TRBJ2-1, reads GAGVSQSPSNKVTEKGKDVELRCDPISGHTALYWYRQSLGQGLEFLIYFQGNSAPDKSGLPSDRFSAERTGGSVSTLTIQRTQQEDSAVYLCASSSSSIWGGRVSSYNEQFFGPGTRLTVL.

This clonotype showed up many times. This chain links TRBV7-2 with TRBJ2-2; 12 positions agree with TRBD2. Trimming cost V 0 bases and J 3 bases; bases outside gene matches: 11. This CDR3 spans 20 amino acids. CDR1 is SGHTA, CDR2 FQGNSA, per germline. The CDR3 sequence: CASSLAVLAGGPRYTGELFF. The CDR3 bases are TGTGCCAGCAGCTTAGCGGTCCTAGCGGGGGGGCCTCGGTACACCGGGGAGCTGTTTTTT. The full variable domain, in which reference TRBV7-2 and TRBJ2-2 provide the parts outside the CDR3, is GAGVSQSPSNKVTEKGKDVELRCDPISGHTALYWYRQSLGQGLEFLIYFQGNSAPDKSGLPSDRFSAERTGGSVSTLTIQRTQQEDSAVYLCASSLAVLAGGPRYTGELFFGEGSRLTVL.

J is TRBJ1-2 and V is TRBV11-2; 12 positions agree with TRBD1. After removal of 4 bases from V and 8 bases from J, the junction contained 5 bases not matched to a gene. This CDR3 is 14 amino acids long. In germline, CDR1 is SGHAT, CDR2 FQNNGV. This CDR3 reads CASSWGQGATGYTF. The CDR3 region has the DNA TGTGCCAGCAGCTGGGGACAGGGGGCGACGGGCTACACCTTC.

V is TRBV7-9 and J is TRBJ2-1; TRBD2 agrees at 12 bases. V shed 2 bases and J 0 bases; nucleotides not matched to a gene: 8. This CDR3 has 19 residues. Germline V lookup: CDR1 SEHNR, CDR2 FQNEAQ (reference sequence). The CDR3 reads CASSLRLAGGPDSYNEQFF. CDR3 coding DNA: TGTGCCAGCAGCTTAAGGCTAGCGGGAGGGCCGGACTCCTACAATGAGCAGTTCTTC.

This clonotype was seen ten or more times. The chain recombines TRBV5-6 with TRBJ2-1, with D perhaps matching TRBD2 (6 bases). V lost 3 bases and J 0 bases, leaving 13 bases between the germline ends. Looked up from germline, CDR1 is SGHDT and CDR2 is YYEEEE. The CDR3 consists of 16 residues. The CDR3 sequence: CASSSPGGSSYNEQFF. In DNA form, the CDR3 reads TGTGCCAGCAGCTCCCCCGGGGGTAGCTCCTACAATGAGCAGTTCTTC.

This clonotype occurred a few times. The genes are TRBV27 and TRBJ2-7, with D maybe TRBD2 (6 bases). Per the germline V gene, CDR1 is MNHEY and CDR2 is SMNVEV (reference sequence). CDR3 length: 15 amino acids. V lost 3 bases, J lost 5 bases, and 17 bases lay in between. CDR3 coding DNA: TGTGCCAGCAGTTTCGGGGGAGTGAGCCCCCACGAGCAGTACTTC. Encoded protein: CASSFGGVSPHEQYF.

This clonotype was counted ten times or more. V is TRBV6-2 or TRBV6-3 and J is TRBJ2-2, with unresolved D. Trimming removed 6 bases from V and 6 bases from J, with 11 bases in between. Germline CDR1 and CDR2: MNHEY and SVGEGT. The CDR3 has 13 residues. CDR3 protein: CASSYRPAGELFF. The CDR3 DNA follows: TGTGCCAGCAGCTACCGTCCAGCCGGGGAGCTGTTTTTT.

This chain joins TRBV7-2 and TRBJ2-7; 9 nucleotides match TRBD2. The germline V gene has CDR1 SGHTA and CDR2 FQGNSA. The trim removed 1 base at V and 6 bases at J, leaving 16 bases unmatched. The length of the CDR3 is 18 residues. The CDR3: CASSLVGYSGSGGREQYF. The DNA of the CDR3 is TGTGCCAGCAGCTTAGTGGGTTATAGCGGGAGCGGGGGCCGCGAGCAGTACTTC.

Only a few counts were recorded for this clonotype. This CDR3 reads CSVEAPGQGAYEQYF. The CDR3 DNA reads as TGCAGCGTTGAAGCCCCGGGACAGGGGGCTTACGAGCAGTACTTC. The genes are TRBV29-1 and TRBJ2-7, with 12 bases aligning to TRBD1. The germline CDR1 and CDR2 sequences are SQVTM and ANQGSEA. The junction had 5 bases not matched to a gene; V was cut back by 1 base and J by 4 bases. This CDR3 is built from 15 residues.

This clonotype was detected many times. This chain connects TRBV7-2 to TRBJ2-1; D possibly corresponds to TRBD1 (5 bases). Germline-derived CDR1 and CDR2 are SGHTA and FQGNSA. CDR3 length: 14 amino acids. Trimming took off 1 base at V and 7 bases at J, with 11 bases between the two ends. In DNA, the CDR3 is TGTGCCAGCAGCTTAGGACAGTATATGAATGAGCAGTTCTTC. It is translated as CASSLGQYMNEQFF. The complete variable domain, with remaining parts taken from reference TRBV7-2 and TRBJ2-1, reads GAGVSQSPSNKVTEKGKDVELRCDPISGHTALYWYRQSLGQGLEFLIYFQGNSAPDKSGLPSDRFSAERTGGSVSTLTIQRTQQEDSAVYLCASSLGQYMNEQFFGPGTRLTVL.

This clonotype was counted ten times or more. V and J are TRBV28 and TRBJ2-3, with TRBD2 matching over 7 bases. This CDR3 spans 13 amino acids. The germline gives CDR1 MDHEN, CDR2 SYDVKM. With V trimmed by 1 base and J by 5 bases, 0 bases remained unmatched. The CDR3 here is CASSLSGGDTQYF. CDR3 sequence (DNA): TGTGCCAGCAGTTTATCGGGGGGAGATACGCAGTATTTT.

At least ten counts were recorded for this clonotype. V usage is TRBV4-3 and J usage is TRBJ1-2; D not resolved. CDR3 length equals 14 residues. V dropped 4 bases and J dropped 4 bases, with 13 bases sitting between them. CDR1 and CDR2 (germline): LGHNA, YSLEER. In nucleotides, the CDR3 is TGCGCCAGCAGCCCTAATACGGGAGGCTATGGCTACACCTTC. This codes for CASSPNTGGYGYTF.

This clonotype was detected a few times. As DNA, the CDR3 is TGCGCCAGCAGCTTGGACCTGAGCTCCTACAATGAGCAGTTCTTC. Translated, it gives CASSLDLSSYNEQFF. The rearrangement links TRBV5-1 to TRBJ2-1; D is unresolved. Trimming pared 0 bases from V and 0 bases from J, leaving 7 bases between. Germline CDR1 is SGHRS and CDR2 is YFSETQ. CDR3 length equals 15 residues.

In this sample, this clonotype turned up a few times. The chain combines TRBV11-2 with TRBJ1-4; 7 bases align to TRBD1. With 4 bases clipped from V and 3 bases from J, the junction kept 8 bases outside the gene matches. Germline lookup yields CDR1 SGHAT and CDR2 FQNNGV. The CDR3 runs 16 residues. The CDR3 loop reads CASSSPSGTANEKLFF. The CDR3 bases are TGTGCCAGCAGCTCCCCCTCCGGGACAGCTAATGAAAAACTGTTTTTT.

The J gene is TRBJ2-1, the V gene TRBV3-1; TRBD2 might be the D (5 bases). Germline CDR1 LGHDT, CDR2 YNNKEL (reference sequence). The germline V and J ends were trimmed by 0 bases and 5 bases, with 11 bases remaining between them. CDR3 length: 15 amino acids. The chain's CDR3 is CASSQDGVSNNEQFF. The CDR3 DNA sequence: TGTGCCAGCAGCCAAGACGGGGTATCGAACAATGAGCAGTTCTTC.

This clonotype was seen a handful of times. V is TRBV7-6 and J is TRBJ1-5, with D tentatively TRBD1 (6 bases). CDR3 length: 16 amino acids. Germline CDR1 reads SGHVS; CDR2 reads FNYEAQ. V was trimmed by 1 base and J by 4 bases, leaving 14 bases between them. The CDR3 sequence is CASSLGGGQSNQPQHF. CDR3 in DNA: TGTGCCAGCAGCTTAGGCGGGGGGCAGTCAAATCAGCCCCAGCATTTT.

The table lists this clonotype with many counts. The chain carries TRBV7-9 and TRBJ1-1, with D tentatively TRBD1 (5 bases). CDR1 is SEHNR, CDR2 FQNEAQ, per germline (reference sequence). CDR3 length equals 14 residues. V dropped 2 bases and J dropped 5 bases, with 12 bases sitting between them. The CDR3 spells CASSLQGQLTEAFF. CDR3 DNA: TGTGCCAGCAGCTTACAGGGTCAATTGACTGAAGCTTTCTTT.

V is TRBV5-5 and J is TRBJ2-2; D not certain. CDR1 and CDR2 from the germline V gene are SGHKS and YYEKEE (reference sequence). The CDR3 totals 13 residues. V was trimmed by 3 bases and J by 6 bases, leaving 9 bases between them. The CDR3 DNA follows: TGTGCCAGCAGCTCCGACATGGCCGGGGAGCTGTTTTTT. Protein: CASSSDMAGELFF.

The chain employs TRBV2 and TRBJ1-6, with 11 nucleotides matching TRBD1. The CDR3 is 16 residues long. The ends lost 5 bases at V and 6 bases at J; junction bases unmatched: 6. The germline CDR1 and CDR2 sequences are SNHLY and FYNNEI. CDR3 amino acids: CASSHDGTGGNSPLHF. The DNA of the CDR3 is TGTGCCAGCAGTCACGACGGGACAGGGGGTAATTCACCCCTCCACTTT.

The chain has TRBV30 and TRBJ1-5; TRBD1 is a possible D gene (5 bases). Germline loops: CDR1 GTSNPN, CDR2 SVGIG (reference sequence). This CDR3 is built from 15 residues. V shed 0 bases and J shed 2 bases, with 11 bases lying between them. For the CDR3, the DNA is TGTGCCTGGAGTGTAGATGCGGGACGCAATCAGCCCCAGCATTTT. It is translated as CAWSVDAGRNQPQHF.

The chain carries TRBV6-2 or TRBV6-3 and TRBJ2-3, with TRBD2 matching 10 bases. J gave up 6 bases and V 0 bases, and 6 bases lay outside the gene matches. CDR1 is MNHEY and CDR2 is SVGEGT in the germline V gene. CDR3 length: 16 residues. CDR3 sequence: CASSYSTSGVIDTQYF. The CDR3, as DNA: TGTGCCAGCAGTTACTCTACTAGCGGGGTTATCGATACGCAGTATTTT.

This clonotype has at least ten counts. The gene calls are TRBV7-8 and TRBJ2-5; D remains ambiguous. V was clipped by 1 base and J by 5 bases, with 11 bases between them. The CDR3 totals 14 residues. CDR1 and CDR2 (germline): SGHVS, FQNEAQ. CDR3 loop: CASSLEAARETQYF. CDR3 nucleotide sequence: TGTGCCAGCAGCTTAGAGGCGGCGAGGGAGACCCAGTACTTC.

The chain is built from TRBV13 and TRBJ2-7, with 8 bases matching TRBD2. Germline values: CDR1 PRHDT, CDR2 FYEKMQ (reference sequence). This CDR3 is built from 17 residues. The V gene end was trimmed by 0 bases and the J gene end by 0 bases; junction bases not matched to a gene: 7. In nucleotides, the CDR3 is TGTGCCAGCAGCTTAGGCGGTAGGGCGGGAGGCTCCTACGAGCAGTACTTC. Amino acids: CASSLGGRAGGSYEQYF.

The rearrangement links TRBV12-3 or TRBV12-4 to TRBJ1-4; 10 bases line up with TRBD1. After removal of 6 bases from V and 8 bases from J, the junction contained 12 bases not matched to a gene. CDR3 length: 16 amino acids. The CDR3 is CASRKGDRGFGEKLFF. DNA for the CDR3: TGTGCCAGCAGGAAAGGGGACAGGGGATTTGGCGAAAAACTGTTTTTT.

This clonotype was observed a few times. J is TRBJ2-1 and V is TRBV7-4; D gene unclear. CDR3 length equals 16 residues. V shed 4 bases and J shed 0 bases, with 13 bases lying between them. Looked up from germline, CDR1 is SGHVT and CDR2 is SQSDAQ. Here the CDR3 reads CASSSHRRSSYNEQFF. For the CDR3, the DNA is TGTGCCAGCAGCTCACACCGGCGGAGCTCCTACAATGAGCAGTTCTTC.

This clonotype appeared a single time. This chain connects TRBV7-2 to TRBJ2-1; D call uncertain. This CDR3 is built from 15 residues. The ends were cut back, 6 bases at V and 0 bases at J, with 12 bases in the middle. Germline V gives CDR1 SGHTA, CDR2 FQGNSA. The DNA for the CDR3 is TGTGCCAGCAGTACTACGCCGAGCTCCTACAATGAGCAGTTCTTC. Amino acids: CASSTTPSSYNEQFF.

The sample holds a few counts of this clonotype. This sequence joins TRBV28 and TRBJ2-7; D perhaps matches TRBD2 (5 bases). Trimming left V 10 bases short and J 2 bases short, with 15 bases between. This CDR3 spans 13 amino acids. The germline CDR1 and CDR2 sequences are MDHEN and SYDVKM. CDR3 loop: CATLLGRTYEQYF. The CDR3 region has the DNA TGTGCCACCCTCTTAGGGAGAACCTACGAGCAGTACTTC.

In this sample, this clonotype turned up many times. This chain joins TRBV12-3 or TRBV12-4 and TRBJ2-1; 8 nucleotides align to TRBD2. CDR3 length: 15 amino acids. J gave up 2 bases and V 8 bases, and 8 bases lay outside the gene matches. The CDR3 protein is CASGGTSGAYNEQFF. The CDR3 nucleotides read TGTGCCAGCGGAGGAACTAGCGGAGCCTACAATGAGCAGTTCTTC.

This clonotype has ten or more counts. The chain couples TRBV19 to TRBJ1-5; perhaps TRBD1 as D (6 bases). Between the trimmed V and J ends, which lost 3 bases and 5 bases, there was a span of 11 bases. The length of the CDR3 is 14 residues. Germline CDR1 LNHDA, CDR2 SQIVND (reference sequence). This CDR3 is CASSMGRGDQPQHF. In DNA form, the CDR3 reads TGTGCCAGTAGTATGGGCAGGGGAGATCAGCCCCAGCATTTT. Full variable domain (outside the CDR3, taken from reference TRBV19 and TRBJ1-5): DGGITQSPKYLFRKEGQNVTLSCEQNLNHDAMYWYRQDPGQGLRLIYYSQIVNDFQKGDIAEGYSVSREKKESFPLTVTSAQKNPTAFYLCASSMGRGDQPQHFGDGTRLSIL.

This clonotype was observed a few times. This rearrangement joins TRBV18 to TRBJ1-5; no firm D call. Per germline, CDR1 KGHSH and CDR2 LQKENI. The CDR3 spans 12 residues. V dropped 6 bases and J dropped 6 bases, with 9 bases sitting between them. The CDR3 reads CASSLRSQPQHF. The CDR3 DNA is TGTGCCAGCTCCCTGAGGAGTCAGCCCCAGCATTTT.